The rows below give T cell receptor beta chains drawn from one sample of a study of shared clonotypes between healthy human individuals. Sequencing used immunoSEQ multiplex PCR; TCRdb keeps in-frame clones, though not all of them. The sample lists about 1,900,000 clones; less than 95% were seen once. Specimen: naive CD8+ T cells sorted from blood. The receptors shown here come from a man younger than 35 in good health. CDR3s include the opening cysteine and the closing phenylalanine or tryptophan. D genes are given only for firm matches. Size is stated for part of the rows, as once, few or many counts, or as a class when the clone is expanded.

>TRBV2|.|TRBJ1-4|TRBD1
TGTGCCAGCAGTGAGGGGACAGGGGATGAAAAACTGTTTTTT
CASSEGTGDEKLFF
>TRBV6-1|.|TRBJ1-2|TRBD1
TGTGCCAGCAGCCCGGGACAGGGGGTCTATGGCTACACCTTC
CASSPGQGVYGYTF
>TRBV19|.|TRBJ2-2|.
TGTGCCAGTATAAAGCGGCAGAACGCCAACACCGGGGAGCTGTTTTTT
CASIKRQNANTGELFF
>TRBV4-1|.|TRBJ2-1|.
TGCGCCAGCAGCCATATAAGGGGTGCGGAAAATGAGCAGTTCTTC
CASSHIRGAENEQFF
>TRBV13|.|TRBJ1-2|TRBD1
TGTGCCAGCAGCTTAGGCCTCATGGGACAGGGGGGGGACTATGGCTACACCTTC
CASSLGLMGQGGDYGYTF
>TRBV2|.|TRBJ2-3|.
TGTGCCAGCACGGATGGGGCCAGTGTGGGGGATACGCAGTATTTT
CASTDGASVGDTQYF
>TRBV13|.|TRBJ2-7|.
TGTGCCAGCAGTTCCGTCCGGGGGTACGAGCAGTACTTC
CASSSVRGYEQYF
>TRBV5-6|once|TRBJ1-2|.
TGTGCCAGCAGCGGGGGATTAGGGCCCGAAGCCTATGGCTACACCTTC
CASSGGLGPEAYGYTF
>TRBV5-5|.|TRBJ2-7|.
TGTGCCAGCAGCTTCAGTGGGAGAAGGACCTACGAGCAGTACTTC
CASSFSGRRTYEQYF
>TRBV4-1|.|TRBJ2-1|.
TGCGCCAGCAGCCCCCCTAGGGGGGTGGGGTACAATGAGCAGTTCTTC
CASSPPRGVGYNEQFF
>TRBV11-3|.|TRBJ2-7|.
TGTGCCAGCAGCCTGACGGAGGGCGAGCAGTACTTC
CASSLTEGEQYF
>TRBV7-6|.|TRBJ1-1|.
TGTGCCAGCAGCTTAGAAACGGGGTGGGTCACTGAAGCTTTCTTT
CASSLETGWVTEAFF
>TRBV5-1|.|TRBJ1-1|.
TGCGCCAGCAGCTTGGCCCAGGGGATGAACACTGAAGCTTTCTTT
CASSLAQGMNTEAFF
>TRBV4-1|.|TRBJ1-1|.
TGCGCCAGCAGCCCCGCGGGGGGCGGATCCACTGAAGCTTTCTTT
CASSPAGGGSTEAFF
>TRBV27|.|TRBJ2-5|.
TGTGCCAGCAGTGATGGGGCTGAATGGAAGTACTTC
CASSDGAEWKYF
>TRBV6-1|.|TRBJ2-3|.
TGTGCCAGCAGTGAAGTTGCGCGCCCAGATACGCAGTATTTT
CASSEVARPDTQYF
>TRBV27|.|TRBJ2-3|.
TGTGCCAGCGGCTCGGGGACACCAGGGGGCACAGATACGCAGTATTTT
CASGSGTPGGTDTQYF
>TRBV11-3|.|TRBJ2-1|TRBD1
TGTGCCAGCAGCCCAAGGACAGGAGACAATGAGCAGTTCTTC
CASSPRTGDNEQFF
>TRBV27|.|TRBJ1-2|.
TGTGCCAGCAGTCTAATTACAGGGTTCTATGGCTACACCTTC
CASSLITGFYGYTF
>TRBV7-2|.|TRBJ2-7|TRBD2
TGTGCCAGCAGCTTAGGACTAGCGGAGGGATACTACGAGCAGTACTTC
CASSLGLAEGYYEQYF
>TRBV6-5|.|TRBJ2-7|TRBD1
TGTGCCAGCAGTTACGGGTTAGGGACAGTATACGAGCAGTACTTC
CASSYGLGTVYEQYF
>TRBV6-6|.|TRBJ2-2|.
TGTGCCAGCAGTTACGGAGAGTCCGGGGAGCTGTTTTTT
CASSYGESGELFF
>TRBV30|.|TRBJ2-7|.
TGTGCCTACACAACCCCCGGGTCCCGCATCTCTTACGAGCAGTACTTC
CAYTTPGSRISYEQYF
>TRBV30|.|TRBJ1-4|.
TGTGCCTGGAGTGCAGGGATTGATGAAAAACTGTTTTTT
CAWSAGIDEKLFF
>TRBV19|.|TRBJ2-1|TRBD1
TGTGCCAGTAGTGACTTCCTGGACAGGGGGATTTACAATGAGCAGTTCTTC
CASSDFLDRGIYNEQFF
>TRBV7-2|.|TRBJ2-5|TRBD2
TGTGCCAGCAGCTTGGGACTAGGAGGAGAGACCCAGTACTTC
CASSLGLGGETQYF
>TRBV27|.|TRBJ1-1|.
TGTGCCAGCACCATTAGGCTGGGCTCGGAAGCTTTCTTT
CASTIRLGSEAFF
>TRBV6-5|.|TRBJ1-2|.
TGTGCCAGCAGTTACTCGAGTATAGATAACTATGGCTACACCTTC
CASSYSSIDNYGYTF
>TRBV13|.|TRBJ1-2|.
TGTGCCAGCAGCTTAGCAGGGATCTATGGCTACACCTTC
CASSLAGIYGYTF
>TRBV13|.|TRBJ2-7|TRBD2
TGTGCCAGCAGCGTCGGACTAGCCTACGAGCAGTACTTC
CASSVGLAYEQYF
>TRBV9|.|TRBJ1-1|TRBD1
TGTGCCAGCAGCGGTGGGACACAGGGGAAGAACACTGAAGCTTTCTTT
CASSGGTQGKNTEAFF
>TRBV10-1|.|TRBJ1-1|.
TGCGCCAGCAATGACTACGGGGCGACGGGAGCTTTCTTT
CASNDYGATGAFF
>TRBV11-2|.|TRBJ2-7|TRBD1
TGTGCCAGCAGCTTAGGTGGTGGGACAGCCTACGAGCAGTACTTC
CASSLGGGTAYEQYF
>TRBV11-2|.|TRBJ2-1|TRBD2
TGTGCCAGCAGCTTACGGACTAGTGCTTCCTACAATGAGCAGTTCTTC
CASSLRTSASYNEQFF
>TRBV2|.|TRBJ2-7|TRBD2
TGTGCCAGCAGCGAGACCGGGACTAACTCCTACGAGCAGTACTTC
CASSETGTNSYEQYF
>TRBV27|.|TRBJ1-6|.
TGTGCCAGCAGTTTATCTTCCACCTTGGGGGCCCTCCACTTT
CASSLSSTLGALHF
>TRBV30|.|TRBJ2-1|TRBD2
TGTGCCCGGTCTAGCGGAGTCTGGAATGAGCAGTTCTTC
CARSSGVWNEQFF
>TRBV15|.|TRBJ1-3|.
TGTGCCACCAGCAACCCCCGAGGGGACACCATATATTTT
CATSNPRGDTIYF
>TRBV6-5|.|TRBJ2-3|.
TGTGCCAGCAGCATTACAGGGGAGGGAGATACGCAGTATTTT
CASSITGEGDTQYF
>TRBV13|once|TRBJ2-7|.
TGTGCCAGCAGCCCCCCGGCAGGGCCCAGCGAGCAGTACTTC
CASSPPAGPSEQYF
>TRBV27|once|TRBJ2-5|.
TGTGCCAGCAGTTTGGAGGGGGCCACTTTAGAGACCCAGTACTTC
CASSLEGATLETQYF
>TRBV5-1|.|TRBJ2-7|TRBD1
TGCGCCAGCAGCTTGTTGGCAGGGGGACGCTACGAGCAGTACTTC
CASSLLAGGRYEQYF
>TRBV6-6|.|TRBJ2-3|.
TGTGCCAGCAGTTACTCACGGGGGAATGAGGATACGCAGTATTTT
CASSYSRGNEDTQYF
>TRBV4-1|.|TRBJ1-5|.
TGCGCCAGCAGCCAAGATGATGTTAATCAGCCCCAGCATTTT
CASSQDDVNQPQHF
>TRBV11-2|once|TRBJ2-1|.
TGTGCCAGCAGCCCACGACAGCGTATAGACCCTTACAATGAGCAGTTCTTC
CASSPRQRIDPYNEQFF
>TRBV21-1|.|TRBJ2-5|.
TGTGCCAGCAGCAAGGACATCCTCCAAGAGACCCAGTACTTC
CASSKDILQETQYF
>TRBV7-6|.|TRBJ2-7|.
TGTGCCAGCAGCTTAGGTCCGGGACTTGACATCTACGAGCAGTACTTC
CASSLGPGLDIYEQYF
>TRBV4-1|once|TRBJ1-4|TRBD1
TGCGCCAGCAGCCCGGCCGGGACAGGGGATCGGGAAAAACTGTTTTTT
CASSPAGTGDREKLFF
>TRBV9|.|TRBJ2-7|TRBD1
TGTGCCAGCAGCGCGGACAGGGGGATAGGCGAGCAGTACTTC
CASSADRGIGEQYF
>TRBV5-8|.|TRBJ1-1|.
TGTGCCAGCAGCTGGGGGGTGAGGGGAATGAACACTGAAGCTTTCTTT
CASSWGVRGMNTEAFF
>TRBV5-1|.|TRBJ1-4|.
TGCGCCAGCAGCTTATACGACACAACTAATGAAAAACTGTTTTTT
CASSLYDTTNEKLFF
>TRBV28|once|TRBJ1-3|.
TGTGCCAGCAGTCCCCGGACGGCCTCTGGAAACACCATATATTTT
CASSPRTASGNTIYF
>TRBV14|.|TRBJ2-5|.
TGTGCCAGCAGCCAAGATTTAACACAGGAGACCCAGTACTTC
CASSQDLTQETQYF
>TRBV5-1|.|TRBJ1-1|.
TGCGCCAGCAGCTTGGATGGACACCCGAACACTGAAGCTTTCTTT
CASSLDGHPNTEAFF
>TRBV13|.|TRBJ2-1|TRBD2
TGTGCCAGCAGCTCCAGGCTAGCGGGAGCTAACAATGAGCAGTTCTTC
CASSSRLAGANNEQFF
>TRBV6-5|.|TRBJ2-5|.
TGTGCCAGCAGTTACTCGGGTTTCCAAGAGACCCAGTACTTC
CASSYSGFQETQYF
>TRBV4-1|few|TRBJ2-7|TRBD1
TGCGCCAGCAGCCAACGGACAGGGGACTACGAGCAGTACTTC
CASSQRTGDYEQYF
>TRBV19|.|TRBJ1-1|.
TGTGCCAGTAGTATAGTTTTGGACAGAGAGGAACTCGGAGCTTTCTTT
CASSIVLDREELGAFF